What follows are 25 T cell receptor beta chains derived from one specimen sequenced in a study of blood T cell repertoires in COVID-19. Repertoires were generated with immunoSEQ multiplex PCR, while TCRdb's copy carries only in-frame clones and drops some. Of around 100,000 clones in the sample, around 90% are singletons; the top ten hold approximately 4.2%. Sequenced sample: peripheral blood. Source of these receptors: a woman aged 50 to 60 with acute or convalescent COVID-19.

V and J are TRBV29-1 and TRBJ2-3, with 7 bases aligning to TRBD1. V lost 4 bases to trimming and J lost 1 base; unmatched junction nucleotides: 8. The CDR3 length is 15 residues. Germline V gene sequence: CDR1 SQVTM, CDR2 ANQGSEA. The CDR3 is CSVARGPSRTDTQYF. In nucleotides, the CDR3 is TGCAGCGTTGCAAGGGGGCCTTCTCGCACAGATACGCAGTATTTT.

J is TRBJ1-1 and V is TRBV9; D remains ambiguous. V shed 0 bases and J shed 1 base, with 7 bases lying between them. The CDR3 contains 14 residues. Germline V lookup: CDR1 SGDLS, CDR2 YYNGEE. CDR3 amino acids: CASSVELRNTEAFF. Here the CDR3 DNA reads TGTGCCAGCAGCGTAGAGTTGAGGAACACTGAAGCTTTCTTT.

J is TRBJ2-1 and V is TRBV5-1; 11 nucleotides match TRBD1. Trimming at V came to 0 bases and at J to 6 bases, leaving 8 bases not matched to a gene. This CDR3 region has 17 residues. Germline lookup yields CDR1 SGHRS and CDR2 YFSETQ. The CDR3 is CASSLANQGQGGNEQFF. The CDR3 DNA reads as TGCGCCAGCAGCTTGGCCAACCAGGGACAGGGGGGCAATGAGCAGTTCTTC.

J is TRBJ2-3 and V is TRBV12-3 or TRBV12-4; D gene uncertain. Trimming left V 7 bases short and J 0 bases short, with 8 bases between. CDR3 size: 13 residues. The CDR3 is CASTHRSTDTQYF. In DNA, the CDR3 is TGTGCCAGCACCCACCGGAGCACAGATACGCAGTATTTT.

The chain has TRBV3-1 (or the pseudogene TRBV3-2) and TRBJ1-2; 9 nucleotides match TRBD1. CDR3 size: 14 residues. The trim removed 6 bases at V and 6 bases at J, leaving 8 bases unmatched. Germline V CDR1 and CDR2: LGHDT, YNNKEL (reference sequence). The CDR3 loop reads CASRLQGALDGYTF. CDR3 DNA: TGTGCCAGCAGGCTACAGGGGGCGTTGGATGGCTACACCTTC.

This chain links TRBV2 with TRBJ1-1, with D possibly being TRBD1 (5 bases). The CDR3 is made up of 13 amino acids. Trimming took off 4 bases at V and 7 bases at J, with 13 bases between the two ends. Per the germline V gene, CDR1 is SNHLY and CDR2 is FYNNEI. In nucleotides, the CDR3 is TGTGCCAGCAGTGGAGACGGGAGGGGTGAAGCTTTCTTT. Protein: CASSGDGRGEAFF.

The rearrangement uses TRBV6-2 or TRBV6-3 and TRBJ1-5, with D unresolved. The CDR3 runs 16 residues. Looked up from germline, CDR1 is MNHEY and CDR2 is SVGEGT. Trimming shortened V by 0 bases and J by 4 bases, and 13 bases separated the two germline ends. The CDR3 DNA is TGTGCCAGCAGTTACTCAGGGATAGCGTCAAATCAGCCCCAGCATTTT. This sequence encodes CASSYSGIASNQPQHF.

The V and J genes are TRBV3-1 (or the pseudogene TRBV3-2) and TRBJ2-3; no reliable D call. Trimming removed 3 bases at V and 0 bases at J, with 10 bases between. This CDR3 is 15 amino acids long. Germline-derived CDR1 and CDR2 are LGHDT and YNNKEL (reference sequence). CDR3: CASSQVESSTDTQYF. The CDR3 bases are TGTGCCAGCAGCCAGGTAGAGTCAAGCACAGATACGCAGTATTTT.

CDR3 nucleotide sequence: TGTGCCACCAGCGGTTGGGACAGGACTGAAGCTTTCTTT. Amino acids: CATSGWDRTEAFF. The gene calls are TRBV15 and TRBJ1-1; TRBD1 matches 8 bases. V gave up 5 bases and J gave up 5 bases; unmatched junction bases: 4. CDR1 is LNHNV, CDR2 YYDKDF, per germline (reference sequence). The CDR3 covers 13 residues. Together with reference TRBV15 and TRBJ1-1, the CDR3 gives the full variable domain: DAMVIQNPRYQVTQFGKPVTLSCSQTLNHNVMYWYQQKSSQAPKLLFHYYDKDFNNEADTPDNFQSRRPNTSFCFLDIRSPGLGDTAMYLCATSGWDRTEAFFGQGTRLTVV.

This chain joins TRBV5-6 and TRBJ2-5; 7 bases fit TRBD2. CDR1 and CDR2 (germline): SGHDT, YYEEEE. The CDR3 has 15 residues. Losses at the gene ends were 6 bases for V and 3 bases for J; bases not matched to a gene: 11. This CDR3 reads CASMTGTNLEETQYF. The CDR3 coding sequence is TGTGCCAGCATGACCGGGACTAACTTAGAAGAGACCCAGTACTTC.

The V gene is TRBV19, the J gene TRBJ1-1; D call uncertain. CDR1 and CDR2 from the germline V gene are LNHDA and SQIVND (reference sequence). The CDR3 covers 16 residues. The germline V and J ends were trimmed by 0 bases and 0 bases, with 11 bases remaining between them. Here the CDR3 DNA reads TGTGCCAGTAGTATAGATAGAGAGGGCGTGAACACTGAAGCTTTCTTT. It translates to CASSIDREGVNTEAFF. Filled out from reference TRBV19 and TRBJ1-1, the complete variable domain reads DGGITQSPKYLFRKEGQNVTLSCEQNLNHDAMYWYRQDPGQGLRLIYYSQIVNDFQKGDIAEGYSVSREKKESFPLTVTSAQKNPTAFYLCASSIDREGVNTEAFFGQGTRLTVV.

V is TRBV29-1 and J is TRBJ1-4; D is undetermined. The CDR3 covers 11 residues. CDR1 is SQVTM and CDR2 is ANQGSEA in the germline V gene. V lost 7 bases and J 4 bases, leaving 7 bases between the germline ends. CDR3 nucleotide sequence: TGCAGCGCTCTAGATAATGAAAAACTGTTTTTT. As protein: CSALDNEKLFF.

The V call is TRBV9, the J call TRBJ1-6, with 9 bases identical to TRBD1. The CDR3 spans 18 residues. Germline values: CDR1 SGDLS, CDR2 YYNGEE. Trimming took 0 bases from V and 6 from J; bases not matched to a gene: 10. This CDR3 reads CASSVGQGDRNVNSPLHF. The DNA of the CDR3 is TGTGCCAGCAGCGTAGGACAGGGGGATCGTAACGTTAATTCACCCCTCCACTTT.

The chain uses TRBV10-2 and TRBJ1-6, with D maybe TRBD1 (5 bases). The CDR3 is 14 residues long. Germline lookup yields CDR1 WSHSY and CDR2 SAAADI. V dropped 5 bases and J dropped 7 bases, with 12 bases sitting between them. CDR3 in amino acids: CASSWGGRNSPLHF. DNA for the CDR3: TGCGCCAGCAGTTGGGGGGGTAGGAATTCACCCCTCCACTTT.

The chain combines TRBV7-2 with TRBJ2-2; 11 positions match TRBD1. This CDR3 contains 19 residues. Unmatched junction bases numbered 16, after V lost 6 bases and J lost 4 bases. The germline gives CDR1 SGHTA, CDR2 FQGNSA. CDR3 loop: CASRPPPGQGARGTGELFF. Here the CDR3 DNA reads TGTGCCAGCAGACCCCCCCCCGGACAGGGGGCGCGGGGCACCGGGGAGCTGTTTTTT.

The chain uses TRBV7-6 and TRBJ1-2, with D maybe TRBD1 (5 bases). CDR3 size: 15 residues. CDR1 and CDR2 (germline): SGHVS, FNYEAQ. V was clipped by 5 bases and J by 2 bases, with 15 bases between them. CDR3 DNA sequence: TGTGCCAGCAGCCCTGGGCGGGGGTGGAACTATGGCTACACCTTC. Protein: CASSPGRGWNYGYTF.

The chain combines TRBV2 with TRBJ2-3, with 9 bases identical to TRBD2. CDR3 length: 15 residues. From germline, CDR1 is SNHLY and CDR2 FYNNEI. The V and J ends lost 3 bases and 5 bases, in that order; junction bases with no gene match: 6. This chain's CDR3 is CASSEAGGRQDTQYF. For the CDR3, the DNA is TGTGCCAGCAGTGAGGCGGGGGGGCGACAAGATACGCAGTATTTT.

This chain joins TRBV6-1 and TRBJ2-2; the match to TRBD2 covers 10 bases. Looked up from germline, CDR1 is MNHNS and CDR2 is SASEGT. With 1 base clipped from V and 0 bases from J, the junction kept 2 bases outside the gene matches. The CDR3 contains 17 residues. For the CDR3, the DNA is TGTGCCAGCAGTGAAGTCCTAGCGGGGGCGAACACCGGGGAGCTGTTTTTT. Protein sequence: CASSEVLAGANTGELFF.

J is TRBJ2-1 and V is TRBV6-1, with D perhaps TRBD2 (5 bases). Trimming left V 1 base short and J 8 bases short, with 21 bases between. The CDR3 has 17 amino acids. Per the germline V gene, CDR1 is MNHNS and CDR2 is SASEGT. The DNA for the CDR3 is TGTGCCAGCAGTGAAGGAAAGTTCATGCTAGCACCCGATGAGCAGTTCTTC. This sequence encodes CASSEGKFMLAPDEQFF.

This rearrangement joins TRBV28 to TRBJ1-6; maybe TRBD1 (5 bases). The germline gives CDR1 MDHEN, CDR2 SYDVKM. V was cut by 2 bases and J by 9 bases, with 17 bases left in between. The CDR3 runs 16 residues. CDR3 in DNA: TGTGCCAGCAGTTTAGTGTTTCCAGGGAAAGGTTCACCCCTCCACTTT. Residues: CASSLVFPGKGSPLHF.

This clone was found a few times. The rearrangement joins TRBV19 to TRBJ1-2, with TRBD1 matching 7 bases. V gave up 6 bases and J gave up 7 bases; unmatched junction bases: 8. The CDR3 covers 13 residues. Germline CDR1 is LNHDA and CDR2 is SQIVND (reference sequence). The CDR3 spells CASSSYQGGGYTF. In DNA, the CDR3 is TGTGCCAGTAGCTCGTACCAGGGGGGTGGCTACACCTTC.

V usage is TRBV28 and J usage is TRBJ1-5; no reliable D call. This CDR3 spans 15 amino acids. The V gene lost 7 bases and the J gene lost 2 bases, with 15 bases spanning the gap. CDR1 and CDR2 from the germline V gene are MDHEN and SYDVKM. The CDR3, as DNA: TGTGCCAGCATCCGGCTGCGGGATGGCAATCAGCCCCAGCATTTT. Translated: CASIRLRDGNQPQHF.

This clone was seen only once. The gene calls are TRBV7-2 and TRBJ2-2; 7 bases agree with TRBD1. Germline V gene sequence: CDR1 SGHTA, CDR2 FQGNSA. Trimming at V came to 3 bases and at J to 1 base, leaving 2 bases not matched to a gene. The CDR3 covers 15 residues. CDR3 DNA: TGTGCCAGCAGCTTGGACAGGCTGAACACCGGGGAGCTGTTTTTT. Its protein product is CASSLDRLNTGELFF.

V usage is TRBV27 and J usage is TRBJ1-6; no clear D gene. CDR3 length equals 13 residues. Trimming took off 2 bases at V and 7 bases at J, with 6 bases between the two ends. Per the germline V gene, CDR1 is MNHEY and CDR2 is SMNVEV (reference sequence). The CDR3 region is CASSLSGNSPLHF. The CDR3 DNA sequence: TGTGCCAGCAGTTTAAGCGGCAATTCACCCCTCCACTTT.

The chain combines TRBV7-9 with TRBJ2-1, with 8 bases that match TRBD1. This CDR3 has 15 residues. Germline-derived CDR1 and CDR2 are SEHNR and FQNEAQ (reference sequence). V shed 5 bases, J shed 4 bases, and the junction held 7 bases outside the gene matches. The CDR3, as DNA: TGTGCCAGCAGCAACCGGGACAGGATTTACAATGAGCAGTTCTTC. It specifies CASSNRDRIYNEQFF.